Presented here are 32 T cell receptor beta chains from one specimen sequenced in a study of persistence of HIV-infected CD4 T cells. The immunoSEQ assay was version 4, run in survey mode. The protocol was immunoSEQ multiplex PCR, while the TCRdb copy is restricted to in-frame clones and leaves out a portion. This table has 30,000 to 45,000 clones, more than 70% appearing once. The stimulus was lysate of CMV-infected fibroblasts, approximately 9.6 ug/mL. Sorted nonresponding memory CD4+ T cells were CD40L-negative, CD69-negative, CD45RO-high. These receptors have no known antigen. The sample was CD4+ T cells sorted from PBMCs after 18-hour stimulation, taken from a patient who received antiretroviral therapy. The receptors originated from an adult man with HIV who was CMV-seropositive.

The chain recombines TRBV10-2 with TRBJ2-2; perhaps TRBD2 as D (6 bases). The CDR3 is 15 amino acids. Germline loops: CDR1 WSHSY, CDR2 SAAADI. With 8 bases removed from V and 0 bases from J, the gap between germline ends came to 13 bases. DNA for the CDR3: TGCGCCAGCCGGCGGGGCCTCGCGAACACCGGGGAGCTGTTTTTT. Protein: CASRRGLANTGELFF.

This clone was counted a few times. The chain employs TRBV27 and TRBJ1-2; maybe TRBD1 (6 bases). CDR3 size: 13 residues. V shed 4 bases and J shed 6 bases, with 12 bases lying between them. The germline V gene encodes CDR1 MNHEY and CDR2 SMNVEV (reference sequence). In DNA form, the CDR3 reads TGTGCCAGCAGTTCACAGGGTATGGATGGCTACACCTTC. Protein product: CASSSQGMDGYTF.

The J gene is TRBJ2-7, the V gene TRBV30; maybe TRBD2 (6 bases). The CDR3 extends over 11 amino acids. Germline CDR1 GTSNPN, CDR2 SVGIG (reference sequence). Trimming took off 8 bases at V and 2 bases at J, with 10 bases between the two ends. In DNA form, the CDR3 reads TGTGCCGAGGGCGGGGCCTACGAGCAGTACTTC. Translated, it gives CAEGGAYEQYF.

The rearrangement uses TRBV5-1 and TRBJ1-1; unclear D gene. The germline V and J ends were trimmed by 4 bases and 1 base, with 5 bases remaining between them. CDR1 is SGHRS and CDR2 is YFSETQ in the germline V gene. The CDR3 has 12 residues. CDR3 bases: TGCGCCAGCAGCACAGCGAACACTGAAGCTTTCTTT. Amino acids: CASSTANTEAFF.

This chain uses TRBV3-1 (or the pseudogene TRBV3-2) with TRBJ2-1, with a tentative D call TRBD1 (5 bases). The CDR3 contains 16 residues. Deletions cut 1 base from V and 0 bases from J, with 10 bases between. Germline CDR1 reads LGHDT; CDR2 reads YNNKEL (reference sequence). The CDR3 region is CASSQGTLSSYNEQFF. CDR3 coding DNA: TGTGCCAGCAGCCAAGGGACACTGAGCTCCTACAATGAGCAGTTCTTC.

The V and J genes are TRBV7-9 and TRBJ1-2; 8 positions match TRBD1. CDR3 size: 17 residues. The germline V gene encodes CDR1 SEHNR and CDR2 FQNEAQ (reference sequence). Trimming at V came to 1 base and at J to 8 bases, leaving 15 bases not matched to a gene. Written as DNA, the CDR3 is TGTGCCAGCAGCTTAGTCTCATCGGACAGGGTAGTGCGAGGCTACACCTTC. Its protein product is CASSLVSSDRVVRGYTF.

This clone was counted a few times. The rearrangement joins TRBV5-8 to TRBJ1-5; 8 bases agree with TRBD1. The germline V gene has CDR1 SGHTS and CDR2 YDEGEE. V shed 3 bases and J 5 bases; nucleotides not matched to a gene: 13. The CDR3 runs 17 residues. In DNA form, the CDR3 reads TGTGCCAGCAGCTCCGGGACAGGAGCCAACTTAGATCAGCCCCAGCATTTT. It specifies CASSSGTGANLDQPQHF.

This chain links TRBV5-1 with TRBJ1-1; tentatively, D is TRBD1 (6 bases). The CDR3 is 13 residues long. In germline, CDR1 is SGHRS, CDR2 YFSETQ. Between the trimmed V and J ends, which lost 5 bases and 0 bases, there was a span of 8 bases. This CDR3 is CASRAGVNTEAFF. DNA for the CDR3: TGCGCCAGCAGAGCAGGGGTGAACACTGAAGCTTTCTTT. Supplemented by reference TRBV5-1 and TRBJ1-1, the full variable domain reads KAGVTQTPRYLIKTRGQQVTLSCSPISGHRSVSWYQQTPGQGLQFLFEYFSETQRNKGNFPGRFSGRQFSNSRSEMNVSTLELGDSALYLCASRAGVNTEAFFGQGTRLTVV.

The chain links TRBV5-1 to TRBJ2-1, with TRBD2 matching over 9 bases. Unmatched junction bases numbered 7, after V lost 4 bases and J lost 5 bases. The germline gives CDR1 SGHRS, CDR2 YFSETQ. This CDR3 spans 15 amino acids. CDR3 bases: TGCGCCAGCAGCCATAGCGGGGGTCGAGACAATGAGCAGTTCTTC. The encoded protein is CASSHSGGRDNEQFF.

As DNA, the CDR3 is TGTGCCAGCTCACCAACAGGGCCTGCGATCCGATCGTCCTACGAGCAGTACTTC. Its translation: CASSPTGPAIRSSYEQYF. This chain uses TRBV18 with TRBJ2-7, with D tentatively TRBD1 (6 bases). The V end was cut by 2 bases, the J end by 1 base, with 21 bases between. Germline loops: CDR1 KGHSH, CDR2 LQKENI. This CDR3 spans 18 amino acids.

The chain carries TRBV6-6 and TRBJ2-3, with 9 bases matching TRBD1. CDR1 MNHNY and CDR2 SVGAGI come from the germline V gene (reference sequence). This CDR3 spans 16 amino acids. Losses at the gene ends were 4 bases for V and 3 bases for J; bases not matched to a gene: 8. The CDR3 loop is CASSFPTGGLTDTQYF. CDR3 coding DNA: TGTGCCAGCAGTTTCCCGACAGGGGGTTTGACAGATACGCAGTATTTT.

The rearrangement links TRBV2 to TRBJ2-7, with a possible D match to TRBD1 (5 bases). Germline CDR1 SNHLY, CDR2 FYNNEI. This CDR3 contains 12 residues. Trimming removed 5 bases at V and 2 bases at J, with 7 bases between. CDR3 bases: TGTGCCAGCAGTATACAGGCCTACGAGCAGTACTTC. This gives the protein CASSIQAYEQYF.

The chain recombines TRBV29-1 with TRBJ2-7, with unresolved D. The germline gives CDR1 SQVTM, CDR2 ANQGSEA. The V end lost 5 bases, the J end lost 4 bases, and 9 bases lay between the germline ends. CDR3 length equals 11 residues. The CDR3 DNA reads as TGCAGCGTTCAATCCGGGTACGAGCAGTACTTC. Its translation is CSVQSGYEQYF.

This clone was seen more than once but under ten times. The same CDR3 can be traced to other DNA sequences in this sample. This sequence joins TRBV24-1 and TRBJ2-7, with 10 positions matching TRBD1. J lost 2 bases, V lost 2 bases, and 2 bases had no gene match. This CDR3 has 15 amino acids. The germline CDR1 and CDR2 sequences are KGHDR and SFDVKD. CDR3 sequence (DNA): TGTGCCACCAGTGATTCCGGGACAGGGGCCTACGAGCAGTACTTC. As protein: CATSDSGTGAYEQYF.

The J gene is TRBJ1-2, the V gene TRBV29-1; D is undetermined. Germline V gives CDR1 SQVTM, CDR2 ANQGSEA. The V end lost 3 bases, the J end lost 8 bases, and 13 bases lay between the germline ends. The CDR3 has 12 amino acids. The CDR3 loop reads CSVERPTRGYTF. CDR3 coding DNA: TGCAGCGTTGAGAGACCAACCCGGGGCTACACCTTC.

The genes are TRBV29-1 and TRBJ1-2; weak D call: TRBD1 (6 bases). Between the trimmed V and J ends, which lost 3 bases and 4 bases, there was a span of 12 bases. CDR3 length: 13 residues. Germline V CDR1 and CDR2: SQVTM, ANQGSEA. The CDR3 DNA reads as TGCAGCGTTGAGGGCGCGGGGGCCTATGGCTACACCTTC. It is translated as CSVEGAGAYGYTF.

CDR3 residues: CASSSGSSRFHEQYF. CDR3 nucleotides: TGTGCCAGCAGCTCTGGCTCTAGTAGGTTCCACGAGCAGTACTTC. The chain couples TRBV7-9 to TRBJ2-7, with D uncertain. The CDR3 has 15 amino acids. Trimming stripped 4 bases from V and 5 bases from J, with 18 bases between. CDR1 and CDR2 from the germline V gene are SEHNR and FQNEAQ (reference sequence). Combining the CDR3 with reference TRBV7-9 and TRBJ2-7 gives the whole variable domain DTGVSQNPRHKITKRGQNVTFRCDPISEHNRLYWYRQTLGQGPEFLTYFQNEAQLEKSRLLSDRFSAERPKGSFSTLEIQRTEQGDSAMYLCASSSGSSRFHEQYFGPGTRLTVT.

The gene calls are TRBV24-1 and TRBJ2-1, with D maybe TRBD1 (6 bases). Per germline, CDR1 KGHDR and CDR2 SFDVKD. The CDR3 consists of 16 residues. V was trimmed by 4 bases and J by 0 bases, leaving 12 bases between them. The CDR3 DNA reads TGTGCCACCAGTGACAACAGGGCTAGCTCCTACAATGAGCAGTTCTTC. Translation gives CATSDNRASSYNEQFF.

The chain links TRBV28 to TRBJ1-5; no clear D gene. This CDR3 is 12 amino acids long. Trimming shortened V by 7 bases and J by 7 bases, and 11 bases separated the two germline ends. Germline V gene lookup returns CDR1 MDHEN and CDR2 SYDVKM. The CDR3 nucleotides are TGTGCCAGCACCTCTATGGGACAGCCCCAGCATTTT. This codes for CASTSMGQPQHF.

The chain employs TRBV5-5 and TRBJ2-7; D unclear. The V and J ends lost 2 bases and 9 bases respectively, with 18 bases between them. This CDR3 has 14 residues. Germline assignment: CDR1 SGHKS and CDR2 YYEKEE (reference sequence). CDR3 in amino acids: CASSFEQEKRGQYF. CDR3 bases: TGTGCCAGCAGCTTCGAGCAGGAGAAACGCGGGCAGTACTTC. The full variable domain, in which reference TRBV5-5 and TRBJ2-7 provide the parts outside the CDR3, is DAGVTQSPTHLIKTRGQQVTLRCSPISGHKSVSWYQQVLGQGPQFIFQYYEKEERGRGNFPDRFSARQFPNYSSELNVNALLLGDSALYLCASSFEQEKRGQYFGPGTRLTVT.

This chain connects TRBV19 to TRBJ1-4; possible D gene TRBD1, 6 bases. CDR1 LNHDA and CDR2 SQIVND come from the germline V gene (reference sequence). The CDR3 runs 14 residues. V was trimmed by 6 bases and J by 3 bases, leaving 11 bases between them. The CDR3 DNA follows: TGTGCCAGTAGAAACAGGGTCTCTAATGAAAAACTGTTTTTT. It yields the protein CASRNRVSNEKLFF.

The chain links TRBV5-8 to TRBJ2-7, with no clear D. CDR1 SGHTS and CDR2 YDEGEE come from the germline V gene. This CDR3 is 13 amino acids long. V dropped 2 bases and J dropped 2 bases, with 8 bases sitting between them. The CDR3 here is CASSFSQAYEQYF. As DNA, the CDR3 is TGTGCCAGCAGCTTTAGTCAGGCCTACGAGCAGTACTTC.

This sequence joins TRBV7-2 and TRBJ2-7; 7 bases line up with TRBD1. From germline, CDR1 is SGHTA and CDR2 FQGNSA. The V and J ends lost 5 bases and 12 bases, in that order; junction bases with no gene match: 13. The CDR3 covers 13 residues. CDR3 nucleotides: TGTGCCAGCAGCACAACCTTAAGGGGGCTTTGGTACTTC. Residues: CASSTTLRGLWYF.

The rearrangement links TRBV27 to TRBJ2-1, with TRBD2 identical over 15 bases. The CDR3 contains 16 residues. V lost 6 bases, J lost 0 bases, and 0 bases stayed unmatched. Germline V lookup: CDR1 MNHEY, CDR2 SMNVEV (reference sequence). The DNA of the CDR3 is TGTGCCAGCAGGGGACTAGCGGGAGGCTCCTACAATGAGCAGTTCTTC. Amino acids: CASRGLAGGSYNEQFF.

The chain carries TRBV6-6 and TRBJ2-3; the D gene is possibly TRBD1 (7 bases). The ends were cut back, 6 bases at V and 2 bases at J, with 15 bases in the middle. The CDR3 consists of 15 residues. Germline values: CDR1 MNHNY, CDR2 SVGAGI (reference sequence). CDR3 bases: TGTGCCAGCAGACATCGACAGGGACTCACAGATACGCAGTATTTT. Translating gives CASRHRQGLTDTQYF.

About this clone: The same CDR3 is also encoded by other DNA sequences in this sample. This chain links TRBV3-1 (or the pseudogene TRBV3-2) with TRBJ1-1; D uncertain. The CDR3 covers 14 residues. The V gene's germline CDR1 is LGHDT and CDR2 YNNKEL (reference sequence). Trimming removed 0 bases from V and 3 bases from J, with 8 bases in between. CDR3 in amino acids: CASSQDRGYTEAFF. CDR3 sequence (DNA): TGTGCCAGCAGCCAAGACAGAGGATACACTGAAGCTTTCTTT.

This sequence joins TRBV14 and TRBJ2-2; D unresolved. The CDR3 totals 14 residues. V lost 4 bases and J lost 2, with 8 bases in between. CDR1 and CDR2 (germline): SGHDN, FVKESK. CDR3 loop: CASSREVNTGELFF. The DNA of the CDR3 is TGTGCCAGCAGCCGAGAAGTAAACACCGGGGAGCTGTTTTTT.

The chain couples TRBV12-3 or TRBV12-4 to TRBJ1-5; D possibly corresponds to TRBD1 (5 bases). This CDR3 is built from 13 residues. The V end lost 6 bases, the J end lost 5 bases, and 11 bases lay between the germline ends. The CDR3 DNA sequence: TGTGCCAGCAGACTCGGGACGTATCAGCCCCAGCATTTT. This gives the protein CASRLGTYQPQHF.

This clone was detected only once. The CDR3 DNA follows: TGCGCCAGCAGCTCCGACAGACCCCCCTATGGCTACACCTTC. This encodes CASSSDRPPYGYTF. The chain is built from TRBV4-1 and TRBJ1-2, with a possible D match to TRBD1 (5 bases). CDR1 is MGHRA and CDR2 is YSYEKL in the germline V gene. Trimming cost V 5 bases and J 4 bases, with 14 bases left between them. The CDR3 spans 14 residues.

This clone was counted between two and nine times. The rearrangement uses TRBV4-1 and TRBJ1-3; TRBD1 is a possible D gene (5 bases). Trimming removed 1 base at V and 5 bases at J, with 18 bases between. Germline V gene data show CDR1 as MGHRA and CDR2 as YSYEKL. CDR3 length: 17 amino acids. CDR3 coding DNA: TGCGCCAGCAGCCAAGGGCTTGTTAGGGGTGGAAGAAACACCATATATTTT. Protein: CASSQGLVRGGRNTIYF.

The chain is built from TRBV13 and TRBJ1-1; 9 bases map to TRBD1. CDR3 size: 17 residues. V gave up 4 bases and J gave up 2 bases; unmatched junction bases: 11. The germline V gene has CDR1 PRHDT and CDR2 FYEKMQ (reference sequence). As DNA, the CDR3 is TGTGCCAGCAGCTCCGGGACAGGGTTGGTCTCAAACACTGAAGCTTTCTTT. This translates into CASSSGTGLVSNTEAFF.

The genes are TRBV7-9 and TRBJ2-5, with D perhaps matching TRBD1 (6 bases). V lost 5 bases to trimming and J lost 2 bases, with 18 bases between them. The CDR3 consists of 16 residues. The germline CDR1 and CDR2 sequences are SEHNR and FQNEAQ (reference sequence). CDR3 region: CASSPTLTGQQETQYF. Here the CDR3 DNA reads TGTGCCAGCAGCCCTACTCTAACTGGACAGCAAGAGACCCAGTACTTC.